The table lists the clone carrying this T cell receptor (beta chain) with a few counts. The protocol was immunoSEQ multiplex PCR, while the TCRdb copy is restricted to in-frame clones and leaves out a portion. The sample shows tens of thousands of clones, approximately 84% of them seen only once. From germline, CDR1 is SQVTM and CDR2 ANQGSEA. Trimming took off 5 bases at V and 6 bases at J, with 16 bases between the two ends. The CDR3 sequence is 14 residues long. The sample comes from a study of control samples from healthy donors and cancer patients. The sample comprised PBMCs. The clonotype comes from a man in his 70s with lung cancer. The chain links TRBV29-1 to TRBJ2-2, with a weak D call TRBD1 (5 bases). The CDR3 DNA sequence: TGCAGCGTTAGGCGTCAGGGAAGCGCCGGGGAGCTGTTTTTT. Amino acids: CSVRRQGSAGELFF.